This T cell receptor (beta chain) was profiled in a study of post-analysis software for immune sequencing data. Broader study findings: Multiple sclerosis patients had significantly lower normalized Chao1 diversity than controls.

Concerning this clonotype itself: Its antigen remains unidentified.

cDNA libraries for TCR beta contained unique molecular identifiers. Between roughly 1 and 10 million T cells gave rise to some 520,000 cDNA molecules. MiXCR was run by TCRdb on the PCR reads, yielding one entry per CDR3 protein. The sample contains hundreds of thousands of distinct CDR3 sequences, less than 45% of which appear only once. The sample comprised blood. This clonotype originated in a girl aged 5-17 years with multiple sclerosis.

The CDR3 loop is CSVVPRGRYEQYF. In DNA form, the CDR3 reads TGCAGCGTTGTCCCCCGGGGCCGTTACGAGCAGTACTTC. This chain links TRBV29-1 with TRBJ2-7, with D perhaps being TRBD1 or TRBD2 (5 bases each). The CDR3 is made up of 13 amino acids. The germline gives CDR1 SQVTM, CDR2 ANQGSEA. Trimming removed 4 bases at V and 4 bases at J, with 14 bases between.